This passage covers 3 T cell receptor beta chains from one sample sequenced in a study of molecular identifiers for immune sequencing clone quantification. TCRdb re-called the PCR reads through MiXCR, storing one row per CDR3 protein. Here the sample spans about 640,000 distinct CDR3 sequences, about 20% being singletons. Sequenced sample: naive CD8+ T cells from blood, with Jurkat cell RNA spiked in. Subset indicated: FACS-sorted CD8+CD4-CCR7+CD45RA+ naive T cells. The receptor set was obtained from a human donor in good health. Some libraries in this study had Jurkat cell RNA spiked in.

Points on this clonotype: Since a much larger clone is just one base distant, this may be a read error. This rearrangement joins TRBV14 to TRBJ1-1, with D possibly TRBD1 on 6 matching bases. The CDR3 runs 13 residues. V lost 6 bases and J 10 bases, leaving 18 bases between the germline ends. The germline V gene encodes CDR1 SGHDN and CDR2 FVKESK. In DNA, the CDR3 is TGTGCCAGCAGTTACGGGACATCGGGTGCAGCTTTCTTT. It encodes CASSYGTSGAAFF.

This clonotype was detected many times. The gene calls are TRBV4-2 and TRBJ1-3; 7 nucleotides line up with TRBD1. The CDR3 spans 17 residues. The germline V gene encodes CDR1 LGHNA and CDR2 YNFKEQ. V dropped 4 bases and J dropped 9; count of bases not matched to a gene: 18. CDR3 sequence (DNA): TGTGCCAGCAGCCCAGGAACCGTGACAGGGACCACTACCACCATATATTTT. It codes for CASSPGTVTGTTTTIYF.

Many counts were recorded for this clonotype. The chain combines TRBV29-1 with TRBJ2-3; a possible D gene is TRBD1 (5 bases). The germline V gene has CDR1 SQVTM and CDR2 ANQGSEA. The CDR3 has 14 residues. Between the trimmed V and J ends, which lost 0 bases and 5 bases, there was a span of 12 bases. CDR3 amino acids: CSVEDEGVLDTQYF. CDR3 DNA: TGCAGCGTTGAAGATGAAGGGGTGCTAGATACGCAGTATTTT.